This T cell receptor beta chain was sequenced in a study of T-cell memory formation after mild COVID-19. This clonotype was counted many times. The V end was cut by 7 bases, the J end by 5 bases, with 14 bases between. Germline V lookup: CDR1 DFQATT, CDR2 SNEGSKA (reference sequence). This CDR3 region has 12 residues. One entry per CDR3 protein, called by TCRdb with MiXCR from the 5' RACE reads. The sample has fewer than 650,000 distinct CDR3 sequences, roughly 20% seen once. Source material: PBMCs or a T cell subset sorted from them (not recorded which). The sequence derives from an adult woman who had mild COVID-19 (a few samples of this study predate the infection). Cell type and time point are not known. The rearrangement uses TRBV20-1 and TRBJ1-1; possibly TRBD1 for D (5 bases). The CDR3 protein is CSVRDHRTEAFF. The DNA of the CDR3 is TGCAGTGTGCGGGACCACCGTACTGAAGCTTTCTTT.